This TCR beta chain was recovered during a study of blood T cell repertoires in COVID-19. Libraries were prepared by immunoSEQ multiplex PCR; TCRdb keeps only in-frame clonotypes and omits some of them. The table includes about 85,000 clones, 85% to 90% detected once. CDR3 length: 15 residues. Germline CDR1 is SNHLY and CDR2 is FYNNEI. Trimming at V came to 2 bases and at J to 5 bases, leaving 4 bases not matched to a gene. The sequence was obtained from a woman older than 75 with active or convalescent COVID-19. The chain has TRBV2 and TRBJ1-5; TRBD1 aligns across 9 bases. Sequenced material: peripheral blood. The CDR3 DNA sequence: TGTGCCAGCAGTGAAAACAGGGGGCGAGATCAGCCCCAGCATTTT. Protein sequence: CASSENRGRDQPQHF. Full variable domain (missing parts from reference TRBV2 and TRBJ1-5): EPEVTQTPSHQVTQMGQEVILRCVPISNHLYFYWYRQILGQKVEFLVSFYNNEISEKSEIFDDQFSVERPDGSNFTLKIRSTKLEDSAMYFCASSENRGRDQPQHFGDGTRLSIL.